The text below deals with one T cell receptor beta chain. The entry originates in a study of T cell changes during pregnancy in multiple sclerosis. Clones were read by immunoSEQ multiplex PCR, and TCRdb kept only the in-frame ones, dropping some. This table holds 45,000 to 65,000 clones, around 90% found once. The CDR3 is made up of 13 amino acids. The V gene's germline CDR1 is SQVTM and CDR2 ANQGSEA. Trimming removed 3 bases from V and 2 bases from J, with 10 bases in between. This receptor was taken from a female donor with multiple sclerosis, enrolled in a pregnancy study. The chain carries TRBV29-1 and TRBJ1-1; maybe TRBD1 (6 bases). The input for sequencing was CD4+ T cells from peripheral blood mononuclear cells, taken in the third trimester of pregnancy. The CDR3 DNA is TGCAGCGTTGAGGTGGGACAAAACACTGAAGCTTTCTTT. Its protein product is CSVEVGQNTEAFF.